These 2 T cell receptor beta chains share one sample of origin, sequenced in a study of T cell clusters in autoimmune cytopenias. TRB was amplified from around 250 ng of peripheral blood genomic DNA per sample. TRB rearrangements were amplified by touch-down multiplex PCR with mixed TRB-A/B primers. TCRdb reprocessed the multiplex PCR reads and keeps a single row for each CDR3 protein, giving no DNA. In total, the table holds about 5,000 distinct CDR3 sequences. The data were also submitted as part of a second study, on T cell repertoires in aging, cancer and after chemotherapy.

Sample: peripheral blood. These receptor sequences come from a human donor in good health.

The chain has TRBV18 and TRBJ1-1; TCRdb's D gene call, TRBD1, goes unchecked for lack of DNA. Germline CDR1 reads KGHSH; CDR2 reads LQKENI. The CDR3 has 14 residues. The chain's CDR3 is CASSPPTGGIEAFF.

J is TRBJ1-5 and V is TRBV6-2 or TRBV6-3; TCRdb reports TRBD1, a call that lacks DNA to check it against. Germline loops: CDR1 MNHEY, CDR2 SVGEGT. The CDR3 is made up of 15 amino acids. The CDR3 protein is CASSSTQGGFGPQHF.